The present TCR beta chain was sequenced within a study of sequential checkpoint blockade in melanoma. About the study: Both treatment sequences were followed by maintenance nivolumab. Matched biopsies came pretreatment and at week 13 for approximately 21 patients.

Treatment: randomized to nivolumab then ipilimumab (arm A) or the reverse (arm B). The CDR3 totals 16 residues. The J segment lost 2 bases and the V segment lost 2 bases, leaving 1 base of the junction unmatched. Germline CDR1 SGHNT, CDR2 YENEEA. This clone was seen many times. Profiling relied on immunoSEQ multiplex PCR, and the TCRdb table lists in-frame clones only, not all of them. This table holds 13,000 or so clones, 27% found once. This sequence originates from a human donor with melanoma. The sample here was tumor tissue (inferred from file names), taken from a patient given nivolumab and ipilimumab in sequence. The chain is built from TRBV11-3 and TRBJ2-2; 11 nucleotides align to TRBD2. The CDR3 DNA is TGTGCCAGCAGCTTAACTAGCGGGAGTAACACCGGGGAGCTGTTTTTT. Its translation is CASSLTSGSNTGELFF.